This record looks at one T cell receptor (beta chain) sequence and its context. This clonotype was picked up many times. Its antigen remains unidentified. It has no much larger one-base neighbor in the sample; base qualities were not kept. Patients with ophthalmopathy had moderately to severely active disease, with a Clinical Activity Score of 3 or more, a NOSPECS grade of 4 or more, and a disease duration of less than 3 months. Anyone with other autoimmune diseases, uncontrolled infections, pregnancy or lactation was excluded from the study. Diagnosis was based on clinical symptoms, serum thyroxine, TRAb, thyroid ultrasound and orbital computed tomography. PBMCs were isolated from more than 8 ml of fresh peripheral blood by Ficoll-Paque density gradient centrifugation. Trizol reagent was used to extract the total RNA, and its quality was then checked on an Agilent 2100 Bioanalyzer. This sample is part of a study of Graves' ophthalmopathy and Graves' hyperthyroidism (dated by TCRdb to between 2018 and 2020). A note on the overall study: Peripheral blood was collected before any treatment was given, at the time of initial diagnosis. The study used signatures of the TCR beta repertoire to tell Graves' ophthalmopathy apart from Graves' hyperthyroidism and to predict which patients would progress to ophthalmopathy. In total, some 140 blood samples were TCR-sequenced: 40 to 45 ophthalmopathy, under 80 hyperthyroidism and roughly 17 hyperthyroidism-to-ophthalmopathy patients. To explore V-J signatures distinguishing ophthalmopathy from hyperthyroidism, a discovery set of roughly 100 patients (around 44 ophthalmopathy, around 55 stable hyperthyroidism) was enrolled. An independent validation cohort was composed of approximately 19 hyperthyroidism patients and 17 patients who later progressed from hyperthyroidism to ophthalmopathy. In roughly 6 hyperthyroidism patients, T-cell repertoires of thyroid tissue and blood were compared. Once sampling was done, hyperthyroidism patients were given methimazole at a starting dose of 30 mg daily, while ophthalmopathy patients were given high-dose intravenous methylprednisolone. For training and testing, the roughly 97 patients in the discovery cohort were randomly divided in a 7:3 ratio.

For repertoire sequencing, TCR beta CDR3 regions were amplified from RNA transcripts. HTBI primers and the Qiagen OneStep RT-PCR kit were used in a first-round RT-PCR, which was followed by a second-round multiplex PCR, size selection and purification. Sequencing of the libraries was carried out on an Illumina HiSeq2000 in paired-end mode with 100 bp reads. The study's own analysis went as follows. SOAPnuke was used for read processing, and reads with adapters, uncalled bases, a mean Phred below 15, or no exact constant-primer or identifier match were discarded. COPE v1.2.5 was used to merge high-quality paired reads. Unique nucleotide sequences were defined as clonotypes and aligned to IMGT TRB V, D and J references using MiTCR v1.1. Only V-J combinations with frequency above 0.0001 were analysed, covering 99% to 99.2% of repertoires. For each V-J combination, a TCR clonal expansion and chaos score was defined as the ratio of F50 clonal expansion to chaos observed in the TCRdist matrix. Welch's t-statistics and random forest were used to reduce the features to approximately 13 V-J combinations, which were then used as input to a naive Bayes classifier. Thyroid-blood repertoire similarity was quantified with the Morisita-Horn index. Through fastp at Q25 and MiXCR, TCRdb rebuilt clones from the public reads, retaining in-frame beta chains. Entries are consolidated by CDR3 protein sequence, retaining the most common genes and DNA. The V and J calls, along with clone size, are taken from TCRdb and not from the paper's own processing. Recorded for this sample are 350,000 to 450,000 distinct CDR3 sequences; 18% of them occurred a single time. The ten largest make up roughly 1.5% of the sample.

Its CDR3 holds 15 amino acids, cysteine through phenylalanine. Only the CDR3 region is kept as DNA, spanning 45 bases read in frame from base 1. V drops 8 bases and J drops 2 bases, leaving 16 bases in between. Overall study results and their limits: Most of the expanded thyroid clonotypes with a frequency above 0.001 were also detected in blood, and it was suggested that the thyroid immune response may be reflected by blood repertoires. Sample size was not statistically predetermined, and group allocation was not concealed from the investigators. In validation, the model predicted ophthalmopathy progression with more than 70% sensitivity and less than 80% specificity; about a dozen predicted patients were CT-confirmed with GO in a median of 6.5 months. In cross-validation, the 13-signature model distinguished ophthalmopathy from stable hyperthyroidism with around 86% sensitivity and 81.08% specificity, while in the test set the corresponding values were roughly 80% and 75%.

This clonotype was sampled from a woman under 30 with Graves' ophthalmopathy. Donor details come from another sample of the same person, matched by shared clones. The sequenced sample consisted of peripheral blood. The rearrangement joined TRBV12-3 or TRBV12-4 to TRBJ1-5, with the identity of the D gene unclear. The nucleotides are TGTGCCAGCTCCCCCCGACCGGGCCGCAATCAGCCCCAGCATTTT. Protein translation: CASSPRPGRNQPQHF.